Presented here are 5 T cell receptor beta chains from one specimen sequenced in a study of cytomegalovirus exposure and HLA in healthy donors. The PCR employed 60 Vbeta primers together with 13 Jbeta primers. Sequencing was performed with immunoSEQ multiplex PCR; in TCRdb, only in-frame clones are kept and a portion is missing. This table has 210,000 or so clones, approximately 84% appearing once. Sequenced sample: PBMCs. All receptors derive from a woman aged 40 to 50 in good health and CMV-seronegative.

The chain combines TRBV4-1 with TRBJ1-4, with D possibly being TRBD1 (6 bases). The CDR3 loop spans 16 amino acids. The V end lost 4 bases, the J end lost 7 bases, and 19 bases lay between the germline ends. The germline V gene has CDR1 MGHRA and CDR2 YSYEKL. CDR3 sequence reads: CASSPPGGGGGEKLFF. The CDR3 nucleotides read TGCGCCAGCAGCCCCCCCGGTGGGGGCGGTGGTGAAAAACTGTTTTTT.

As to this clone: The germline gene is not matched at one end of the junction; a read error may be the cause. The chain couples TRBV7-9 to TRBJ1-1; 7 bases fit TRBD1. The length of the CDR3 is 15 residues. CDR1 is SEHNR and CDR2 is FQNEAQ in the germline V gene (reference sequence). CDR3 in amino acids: CSSSLQGQRNTEAFF. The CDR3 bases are TGTTCCAGCAGCCTGCAGGGACAGCGGAACACTGAAGCTTTCTTT. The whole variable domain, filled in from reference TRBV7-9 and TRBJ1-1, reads DTGVSQNPRHKITKRGQNVTFRCDPISEHNRLYWYRQTLGQGPEFLTYFQNEAQLEKSRLLSDRFSAERPKGSFSTLEIQRTEQGDSAMYLCSSSLQGQRNTEAFFGQGTRLTVV.

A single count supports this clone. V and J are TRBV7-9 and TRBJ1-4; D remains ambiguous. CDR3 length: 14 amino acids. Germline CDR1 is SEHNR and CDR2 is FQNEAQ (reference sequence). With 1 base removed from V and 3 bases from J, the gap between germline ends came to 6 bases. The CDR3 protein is CASSLGQANEKLFF. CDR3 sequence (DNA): TGTGCCAGCAGCTTAGGGCAGGCTAATGAAAAACTGTTTTTT.

DNA of the CDR3: TGTGCCAGTAAGATGACACCGGGGGAATCTTCACCCCTCCACTTT. Protein sequence: CASKMTPGESSPLHF. This chain joins TRBV19 and TRBJ1-6; weak D call: TRBD1 (5 bases). Trimming shortened V by 7 bases and J by 9 bases, and 19 bases separated the two germline ends. Germline V gene data show CDR1 as LNHDA and CDR2 as SQIVND (reference sequence). This CDR3 comprises 15 residues.

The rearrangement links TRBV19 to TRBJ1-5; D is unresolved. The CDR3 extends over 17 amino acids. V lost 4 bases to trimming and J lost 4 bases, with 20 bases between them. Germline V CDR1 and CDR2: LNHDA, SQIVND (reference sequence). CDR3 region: CASSTQSLWGGNQPQHF. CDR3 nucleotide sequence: TGTGCCAGTAGTACCCAGTCCCTGTGGGGAGGAAATCAGCCCCAGCATTTT.